These T cell receptor beta chains were read from a single sample in a study of cytomegalovirus exposure and HLA in healthy donors. The assay was immunoSEQ multiplex PCR, and TCRdb's table has in-frame clones only and misses some. The data hold some 110,000 clones, with 60% to 85% observed a single time. Sequencing was carried out using PBMCs. The receptors derive from a man between 50 and 59 years old in good health and CMV-seropositive. Each CDR3 is given with its conserved first and last residue. Fields, in order: V gene, clone size, D gene, J gene, CDR3 DNA, CDR3 protein. The D gene is left open where the match is weak. Size tells how often a clone was seen (once, few, many) or the class of an expanded clone, and some rows leave it out.

V: TRBV14; size: NA; D: NA; J: TRBJ1-4; DNA: TGTGCCAGCAGCCAAGAACAGCTTCGACTGTTTTTT; CDR3: CASSQEQLRLFF
V: TRBV30; size: NA; D: NA; J: TRBJ2-3; DNA: TGTGCCTGGAGTCCCGGGGCAGATACGCAGTATTTT; CDR3: CAWSPGADTQYF
V: TRBV28; size: NA; D: TRBD2; J: TRBJ2-7; DNA: TGTGCCAGCAGTTTCCGCGGACTAGCGGGGGAATTTGGCGAGCAGTACTTC; CDR3: CASSFRGLAGEFGEQYF
V: TRBV5-1; size: once; D: NA; J: TRBJ2-1; DNA: TGCGCCAGCAGCGAGGACTACGGCAATGAGCAGTTCTTC; CDR3: CASSEDYGNEQFF
V: TRBV28; size: NA; D: NA; J: TRBJ2-1; DNA: TGTGCCAGCAAAGAACAGGGAAGCTCCTACAATGAGCAGTTCTTC; CDR3: CASKEQGSSYNEQFF
V: TRBV5-1; size: NA; D: NA; J: TRBJ1-5; DNA: TGCGCCAGCAGCTTGGCCGGGGGGGTCAATCAGCCCCAGCATTTT; CDR3: CASSLAGGVNQPQHF
V: TRBV5-6; size: NA; D: NA; J: TRBJ1-3; DNA: TGTGCCAGCAGCCGAGACACGAGCTCTGGAAACACCATATATTTT; CDR3: CASSRDTSSGNTIYF
V: TRBV2; size: NA; D: TRBD1; J: TRBJ1-1; DNA: TGTGCCACAGACAGGGATGGAAACACTGAAGTTTTCTTT; CDR3: CATDRDGNTEVFF
V: TRBV6-4; size: few; D: NA; J: TRBJ2-2; DNA: TGTGCCAGCAGTCCGACACACAGCGGGACCGGGGAGCTGTTTTTT; CDR3: CASSPTHSGTGELFF
V: TRBV5-6; size: NA; D: NA; J: TRBJ1-2; DNA: TGTGCCAGCAGCTTGGTTGGGACGACGGGGGGGAGCTACACCTTC; CDR3: CASSLVGTTGGSYTF
V: TRBV11-2; size: NA; D: NA; J: TRBJ2-7; DNA: TGTGCCAGCAGCTTAGATCGCCAGGGGTACGAGCAGTACTTC; CDR3: CASSLDRQGYEQYF
V: TRBV10-3; size: NA; D: NA; J: TRBJ2-5; DNA: TGTGCCATCAGTGGATCAGGGGTCTATAACCAAGAGACCCAGTACTTC; CDR3: CAISGSGVYNQETQYF
V: TRBV2; size: NA; D: NA; J: TRBJ2-6; DNA: TGTGCCAGCAGTGAAAAGAGCTCTGGGGCCAACGTCCTGACTTTC; CDR3: CASSEKSSGANVLTF
V: TRBV30; size: NA; D: NA; J: TRBJ1-2; DNA: TGTGCCTGGATGTCCCCCCGGGGAACTCCCTATGGCTACACCTTC; CDR3: CAWMSPRGTPYGYTF
V: TRBV5-1; size: NA; D: NA; J: TRBJ1-2; DNA: TGCGCCAGCAGTCAGGACTATGGCTACACCTTC; CDR3: CASSQDYGYTF
V: TRBV13; size: NA; D: TRBD1; J: TRBJ2-7; DNA: TGTGCCAGCAGCTCCCGGACAGGCAATTCCTACGAGCAGTACTTC; CDR3: CASSSRTGNSYEQYF
V: TRBV5-4; size: NA; D: TRBD1; J: TRBJ1-4; DNA: TGTGCCAGCAGCTTCGCCCCTGGGGCGGGACAGGCCTTGTTAGGGGAAAAACTGTTTTTT; CDR3: CASSFAPGAGQALLGEKLFF
V: TRBV6-5; size: few; D: NA; J: TRBJ1-2; DNA: TGTGCCAGCAGTTACCAAACAGGTTCGAACTATGGCTACACCTTC; CDR3: CASSYQTGSNYGYTF
V: TRBV4-1; size: once; D: NA; J: TRBJ2-7; DNA: TGCGCCAGCAGCCAAAACAGGGCAGTCGATCAGTACTTC; CDR3: CASSQNRAVDQYF
V: TRBV7-7; size: NA; D: NA; J: TRBJ2-7; DNA: TGTGCCAGCAGCCCGAGCCGGGGAGCCTACGAGCAGTACTTC; CDR3: CASSPSRGAYEQYF
V: TRBV10-3; size: NA; D: NA; J: TRBJ1-2; DNA: TGTGCCATCAGTGATCAGGGAGGAGGCTATGGCTACACCTTC; CDR3: CAISDQGGGYGYTF
V: TRBV7-8; size: NA; D: TRBD1; J: TRBJ1-2; DNA: TGTGCCAGCAGCTTCAGGGGACAGGGCTGGGACTATGGCTACACCTTC; CDR3: CASSFRGQGWDYGYTF
V: TRBV5-6; size: NA; D: TRBD1; J: TRBJ1-2; DNA: TGTGCCAGCAGCTTTCGGGACAGGGGGCATGGTGGCTACACCTTC; CDR3: CASSFRDRGHGGYTF
V: TRBV6-4; size: once; D: TRBD2; J: TRBJ2-1; DNA: TGTGCCAGCAGCCCATCTAGCGGGAGGGCCCTCAATGAGCAGTTCTTC; CDR3: CASSPSSGRALNEQFF
V: TRBV7-9; size: NA; D: NA; J: TRBJ1-5; DNA: TGTGCCAGCAGCTTAGCGCATAGGCGGATCGGAAGTGGCAATCAGCCCCAGCATTTT; CDR3: CASSLAHRRIGSGNQPQHF
V: TRBV6-5; size: once; D: TRBD1; J: TRBJ1-3; DNA: TGTGCCGCCAAAGCCCGACAGGGGCTTGGAAACACCATATATTTT; CDR3: CAAKARQGLGNTIYF
V: TRBV7-2; size: NA; D: TRBD2; J: TRBJ2-5; DNA: TGTGCCAGCAGCTTAGGAGAGACTAGCGGGTTGGGCGAGACCCAGTACTTC; CDR3: CASSLGETSGLGETQYF
V: TRBV4-3; size: NA; D: NA; J: TRBJ1-1; DNA: TGCGCCAGCAGCCAGAACACGAACACTGAAGCTTTCTTT; CDR3: CASSQNTNTEAFF
V: TRBV5-1; size: once; D: NA; J: TRBJ2-1; DNA: TGCGCCAGCAGCCAGAATTCCAACAGGGAAAATGAGCAGTTCTTC; CDR3: CASSQNSNRENEQFF
V: TRBV7-2; size: few; D: NA; J: TRBJ2-7; DNA: TGTGCCAGCAGCACCACCGGGATCCTCTACGAGCAGTACTTC; CDR3: CASSTTGILYEQYF
V: TRBV18; size: NA; D: TRBD1; J: TRBJ2-7; DNA: TGTGCCAGCTCATTGGACAGGGGGCAAGAGCAGTACTTC; CDR3: CASSLDRGQEQYF
V: TRBV29-1; size: NA; D: NA; J: TRBJ1-1; DNA: TGCAGCGTTTATAGCCCTCAGATGAACACTGAAGCTTTCTTT; CDR3: CSVYSPQMNTEAFF
V: TRBV5-5; size: NA; D: TRBD1; J: TRBJ1-1; DNA: TGTGCCAGCAGCGTGGGACAGATGAACACTGAAGCTTTCTTT; CDR3: CASSVGQMNTEAFF
V: TRBV28; size: NA; D: TRBD2; J: TRBJ2-1; DNA: TGTGCCAGCGAAAGACTAGCTGCCTCCTACAATGAGCAGTTCTTC; CDR3: CASERLAASYNEQFF
V: TRBV11-2; size: NA; D: NA; J: TRBJ2-7; DNA: TGTGCCAGCAGCTCGGACTCGTCCTACGAGCAGTACTTC; CDR3: CASSSDSSYEQYF
V: TRBV5-1; size: NA; D: NA; J: TRBJ1-2; DNA: TGCGCCAGCAGCCAGGAAGGGGCGTATGGCTACACCTTC; CDR3: CASSQEGAYGYTF
V: TRBV9; size: once; D: NA; J: TRBJ1-6; DNA: TGTGCCAGCAGCGTAGAGGCCAGGCCCGAGGGTAATTCACCCCTCCACTTT; CDR3: CASSVEARPEGNSPLHF
V: TRBV5-1; size: once; D: NA; J: TRBJ2-5; DNA: TGCGCCAGCAGCCTTCATGGGGCCGCAGAGACCCAGTACTTC; CDR3: CASSLHGAAETQYF
V: TRBV5-6; size: NA; D: NA; J: TRBJ2-2; DNA: TGTGCCAGCAGCTTTGTCGGGACACCCCTCACCGGGGAGCTGTTTTTT; CDR3: CASSFVGTPLTGELFF
V: TRBV18; size: few; D: TRBD1; J: TRBJ1-4; DNA: TGTGCCAGCTCACCATTCGACAGGGGGGAAAAACTGTTTTTT; CDR3: CASSPFDRGEKLFF
V: TRBV28; size: NA; D: NA; J: TRBJ1-2; DNA: TGTGCCAGCAGTTTAGGAGGGAAGGACTATGGCTACACCTTC; CDR3: CASSLGGKDYGYTF
V: TRBV6-5; size: NA; D: NA; J: TRBJ2-2; DNA: TGTGCCGCCCAGGGACTGAACACCGGGGAGCTGTTTTTT; CDR3: CAAQGLNTGELFF